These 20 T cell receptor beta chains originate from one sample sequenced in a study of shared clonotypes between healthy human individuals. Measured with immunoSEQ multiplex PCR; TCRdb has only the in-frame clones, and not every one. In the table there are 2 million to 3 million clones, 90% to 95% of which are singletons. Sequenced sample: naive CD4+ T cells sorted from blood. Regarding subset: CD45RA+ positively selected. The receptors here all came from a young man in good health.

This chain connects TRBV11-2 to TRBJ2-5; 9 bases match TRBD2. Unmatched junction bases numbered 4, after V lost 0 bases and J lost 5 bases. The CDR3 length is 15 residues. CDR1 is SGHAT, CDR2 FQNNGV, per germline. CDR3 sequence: CASSLERGGRETQYF. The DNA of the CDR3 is TGTGCCAGCAGCTTAGAGCGGGGGGGCCGGGAGACCCAGTACTTC.

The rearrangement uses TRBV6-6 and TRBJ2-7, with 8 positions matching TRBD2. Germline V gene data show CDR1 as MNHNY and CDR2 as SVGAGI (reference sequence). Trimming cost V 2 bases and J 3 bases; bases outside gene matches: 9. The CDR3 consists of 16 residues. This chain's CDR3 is CASSYVTGGGIYEQYF. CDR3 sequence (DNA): TGTGCCAGCAGTTACGTGACGGGAGGGGGTATCTACGAGCAGTACTTC.

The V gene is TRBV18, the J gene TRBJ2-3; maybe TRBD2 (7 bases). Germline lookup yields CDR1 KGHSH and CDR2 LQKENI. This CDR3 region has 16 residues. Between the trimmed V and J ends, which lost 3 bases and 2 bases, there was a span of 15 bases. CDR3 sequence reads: CASSPKGRGTTDTQYF. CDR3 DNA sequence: TGTGCCAGCTCACCGAAAGGGAGGGGGACCACAGATACGCAGTATTTT. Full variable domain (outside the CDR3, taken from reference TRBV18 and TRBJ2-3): NAGVMQNPRHLVRRRGQEARLRCSPMKGHSHVYWYRQLPEEGLKFMVYLQKENIIDESGMPKERFSAEFPKEGPSILRIQQVVRGDSAAYFCASSPKGRGTTDTQYFGPGTRLTVL.

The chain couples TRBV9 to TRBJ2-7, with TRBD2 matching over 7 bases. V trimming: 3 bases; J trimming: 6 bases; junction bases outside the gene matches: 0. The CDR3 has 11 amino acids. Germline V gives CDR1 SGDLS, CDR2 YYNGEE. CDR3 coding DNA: TGTGCCAGCAGCGCGGGGGGCGAGCAGTACTTC. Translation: CASSAGGEQYF.

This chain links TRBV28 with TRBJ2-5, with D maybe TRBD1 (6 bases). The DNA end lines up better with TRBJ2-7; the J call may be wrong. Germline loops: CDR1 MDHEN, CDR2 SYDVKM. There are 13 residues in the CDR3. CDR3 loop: CASSRGQTYEQYF. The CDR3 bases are TGTGCCAGCAGTCGGGGACAAACCTACGAGCAGTACTTC.

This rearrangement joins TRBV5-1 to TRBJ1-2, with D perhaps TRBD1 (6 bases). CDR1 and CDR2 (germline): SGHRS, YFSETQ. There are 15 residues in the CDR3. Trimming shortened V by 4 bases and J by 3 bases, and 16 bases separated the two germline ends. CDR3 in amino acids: CASSPEGDKYYGYTF. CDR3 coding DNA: TGCGCCAGCAGCCCCGAAGGGGACAAGTACTATGGCTACACCTTC.

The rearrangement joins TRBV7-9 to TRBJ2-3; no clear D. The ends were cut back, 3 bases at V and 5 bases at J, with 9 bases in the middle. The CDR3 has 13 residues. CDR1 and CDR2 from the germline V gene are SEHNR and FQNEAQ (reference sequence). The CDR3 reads CASSFTGGDTQYF. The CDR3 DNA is TGTGCCAGCAGCTTCACTGGTGGAGATACGCAGTATTTT.

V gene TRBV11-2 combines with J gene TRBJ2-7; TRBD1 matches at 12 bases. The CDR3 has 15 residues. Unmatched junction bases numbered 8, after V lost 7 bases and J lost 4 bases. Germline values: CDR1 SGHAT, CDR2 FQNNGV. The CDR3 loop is CASTLRGQGAYEQYF. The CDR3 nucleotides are TGTGCCAGCACCCTTCGGGGACAGGGGGCGTACGAGCAGTACTTC.

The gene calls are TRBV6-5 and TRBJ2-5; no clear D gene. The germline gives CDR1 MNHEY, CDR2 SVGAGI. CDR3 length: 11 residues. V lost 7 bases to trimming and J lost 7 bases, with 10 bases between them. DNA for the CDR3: TGTGCCAGCACCTTCGCCTTGACCCAGTACTTC. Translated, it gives CASTFALTQYF.

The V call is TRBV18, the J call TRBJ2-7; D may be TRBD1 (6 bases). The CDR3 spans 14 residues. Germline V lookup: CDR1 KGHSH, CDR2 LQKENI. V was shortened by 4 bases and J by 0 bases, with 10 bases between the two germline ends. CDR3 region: CASSLGAVSYEQYF. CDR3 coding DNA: TGTGCCAGCTCACTGGGGGCGGTCTCCTACGAGCAGTACTTC.

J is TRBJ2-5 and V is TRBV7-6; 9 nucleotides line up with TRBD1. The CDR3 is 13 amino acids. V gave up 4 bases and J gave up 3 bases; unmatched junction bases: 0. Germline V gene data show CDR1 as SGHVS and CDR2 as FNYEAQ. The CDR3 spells CASSWDREETQYF. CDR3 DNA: TGTGCCAGCAGCTGGGACAGGGAAGAGACCCAGTACTTC.

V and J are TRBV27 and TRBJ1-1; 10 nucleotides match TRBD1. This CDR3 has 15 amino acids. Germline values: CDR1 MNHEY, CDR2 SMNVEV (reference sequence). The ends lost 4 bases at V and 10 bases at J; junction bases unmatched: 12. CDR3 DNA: TGTGCCAGCAGTTCAACCTCGAGGGGACAGGGGCGAGCTTTCTTT. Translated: CASSSTSRGQGRAFF.

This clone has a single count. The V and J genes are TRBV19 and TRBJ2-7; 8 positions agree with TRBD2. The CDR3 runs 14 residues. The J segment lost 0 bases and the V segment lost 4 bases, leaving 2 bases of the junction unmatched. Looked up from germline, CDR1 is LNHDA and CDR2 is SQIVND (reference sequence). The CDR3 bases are TGTGCCAGTAGTACTAGCGGGCACTCCTACGAGCAGTACTTC. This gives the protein CASSTSGHSYEQYF. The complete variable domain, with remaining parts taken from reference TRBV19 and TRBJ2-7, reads DGGITQSPKYLFRKEGQNVTLSCEQNLNHDAMYWYRQDPGQGLRLIYYSQIVNDFQKGDIAEGYSVSREKKESFPLTVTSAQKNPTAFYLCASSTSGHSYEQYFGPGTRLTVT.

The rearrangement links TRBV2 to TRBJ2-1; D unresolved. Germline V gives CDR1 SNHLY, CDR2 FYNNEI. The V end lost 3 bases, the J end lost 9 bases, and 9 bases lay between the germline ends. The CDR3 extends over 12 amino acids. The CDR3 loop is CASSDFRTEQFF. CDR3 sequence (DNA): TGTGCCAGCAGTGATTTTAGGACTGAGCAGTTCTTC.

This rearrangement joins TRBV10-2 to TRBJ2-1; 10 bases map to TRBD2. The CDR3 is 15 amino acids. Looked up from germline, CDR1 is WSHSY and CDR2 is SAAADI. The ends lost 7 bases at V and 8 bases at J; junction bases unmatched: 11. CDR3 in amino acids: CASMGGGLAIDEQFF. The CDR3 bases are TGCGCCAGCATGGGAGGGGGACTAGCGATCGATGAGCAGTTCTTC.

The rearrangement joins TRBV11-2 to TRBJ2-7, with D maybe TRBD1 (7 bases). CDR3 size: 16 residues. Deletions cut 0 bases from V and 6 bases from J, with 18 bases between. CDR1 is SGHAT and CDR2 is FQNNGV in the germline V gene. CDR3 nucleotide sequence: TGTGCCAGCAGCTTAGATTCGTTGCGACAGGGAGGCGAGCAGTACTTC. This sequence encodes CASSLDSLRQGGEQYF. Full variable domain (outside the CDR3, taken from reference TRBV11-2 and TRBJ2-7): EAGVAQSPRYKIIEKRQSVAFWCNPISGHATLYWYQQILGQGPKLLIQFQNNGVVDDSQLPKDRFSAERLKGVDSTLKIQPAKLEDSAVYLCASSLDSLRQGGEQYFGPGTRLTVT.

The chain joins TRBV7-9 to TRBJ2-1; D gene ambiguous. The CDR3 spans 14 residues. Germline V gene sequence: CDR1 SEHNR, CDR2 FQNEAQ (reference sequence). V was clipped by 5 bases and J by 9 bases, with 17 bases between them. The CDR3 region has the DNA TGTGCCAGCAGCCTTGAACCCCTAGGCTTTGAGCAGTTCTTC. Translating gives CASSLEPLGFEQFF.

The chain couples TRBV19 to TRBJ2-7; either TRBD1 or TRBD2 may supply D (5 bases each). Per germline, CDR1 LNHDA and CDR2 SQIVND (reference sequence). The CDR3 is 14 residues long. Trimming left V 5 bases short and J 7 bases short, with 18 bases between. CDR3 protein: CASSSGWGQREQYF. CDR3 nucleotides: TGTGCCAGTAGTTCAGGGTGGGGTCAGCGGGAGCAGTACTTC.

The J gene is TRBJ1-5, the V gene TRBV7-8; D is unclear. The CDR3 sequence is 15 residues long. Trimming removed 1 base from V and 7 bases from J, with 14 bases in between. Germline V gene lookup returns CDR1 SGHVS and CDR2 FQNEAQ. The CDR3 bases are TGTGCCAGCAGCTTAGATGGAAGGGCCCGACAGCCCCAGCATTTT. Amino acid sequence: CASSLDGRARQPQHF.

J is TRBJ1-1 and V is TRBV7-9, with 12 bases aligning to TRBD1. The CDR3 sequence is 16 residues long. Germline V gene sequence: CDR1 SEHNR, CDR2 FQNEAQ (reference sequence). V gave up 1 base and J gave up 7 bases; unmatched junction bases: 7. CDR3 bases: TGTGCCAGCAGCTTAGGTGGGACAGGGGGCGTAATTGAAGCTTTCTTT. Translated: CASSLGGTGGVIEAFF.